This is a list of T cell receptor beta chains from one sample in a study of T cell repertoires in cytomegalovirus infection. One entry per CDR3 protein results from TCRdb running MiXCR on the reads. The sample lists 170,000 or so distinct CDR3 sequences; around 14% were seen once. The source material was PBMCs. Source of these receptors: a human donor in good health (CMV status not recorded). Some clones in this sample may be carry-over from other donors' samples. The CDR3 runs from the conserved cysteine through the conserved F or W. Not all rows give a size; the values are once, few, many and, for expanded clones, a class.

J | V | size | CDR3
TRBJ2-2 | TRBV6-5 | - | CASLTHIGYTGELFF
TRBJ1-4 | TRBV10-3 | many | CAISESKGNEKLFF
TRBJ2-3 | TRBV5-6 | - | CASSRTGASTDTQYF
TRBJ2-7 | TRBV28 | few | CASSQSTRGQYF
TRBJ2-7 | TRBV28 | - | CASSWDTGEYEQYF
TRBJ2-5 | TRBV7-9 | few | CASSLLRIDQETQYF
TRBJ1-1 | TRBV12-3/TRBV12-4 | many | CASSWGRGGGNTEAFF
TRBJ2-5 | TRBV7-9 | few | CASSFLTDQETQYF
TRBJ1-1 | TRBV6-2/TRBV6-3 | many | CASRAVNTEAFF
TRBJ1-5 | TRBV6-2/TRBV6-3 | many | CASSWDLYQPQHF
TRBJ2-5 | TRBV7-2 | many | CASSLWTGSETQYF
TRBJ2-1 | TRBV4-1 | - | CASSQVPGLYNEQFF
TRBJ2-1 | TRBV19 | many | CASSIGLAVSYNEQFF
TRBJ2-7 | TRBV7-2 | many | CASSFRTSGRYSYEQYF
TRBJ1-3 | TRBV7-2 | many | CASSLYVSRSSGNTIYF
TRBJ2-1 | TRBV29-1 | - | CSVVRGGAPNEQFF